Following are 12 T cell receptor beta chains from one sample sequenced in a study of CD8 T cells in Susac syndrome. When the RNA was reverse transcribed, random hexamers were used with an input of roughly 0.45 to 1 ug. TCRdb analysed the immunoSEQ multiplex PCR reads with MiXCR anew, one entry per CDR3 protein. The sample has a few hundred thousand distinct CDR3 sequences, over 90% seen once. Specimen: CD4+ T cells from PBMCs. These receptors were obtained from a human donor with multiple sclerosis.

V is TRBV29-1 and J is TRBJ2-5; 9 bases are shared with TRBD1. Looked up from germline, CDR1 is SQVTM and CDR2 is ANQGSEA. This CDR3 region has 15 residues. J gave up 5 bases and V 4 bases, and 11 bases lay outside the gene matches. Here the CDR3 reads CSVAGDRARRETQYF. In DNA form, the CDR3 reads TGCAGCGTTGCGGGGGACAGGGCCCGTAGGGAGACCCAGTACTTC.

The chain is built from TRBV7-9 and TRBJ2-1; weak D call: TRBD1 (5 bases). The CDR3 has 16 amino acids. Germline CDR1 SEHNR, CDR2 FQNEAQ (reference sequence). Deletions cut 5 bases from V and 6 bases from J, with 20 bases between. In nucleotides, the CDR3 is TGTGCCAGCAGCCCATCACTGGCAGGGTCTGGCAATGAGCAGTTCTTC. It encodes CASSPSLAGSGNEQFF.

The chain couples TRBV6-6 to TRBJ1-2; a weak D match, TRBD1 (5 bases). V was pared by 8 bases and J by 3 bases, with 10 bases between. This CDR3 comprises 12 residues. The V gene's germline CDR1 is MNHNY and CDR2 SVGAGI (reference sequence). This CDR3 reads CASSMGDYGYTF. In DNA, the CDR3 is TGTGCCAGCTCCATGGGGGACTATGGCTACACCTTC.

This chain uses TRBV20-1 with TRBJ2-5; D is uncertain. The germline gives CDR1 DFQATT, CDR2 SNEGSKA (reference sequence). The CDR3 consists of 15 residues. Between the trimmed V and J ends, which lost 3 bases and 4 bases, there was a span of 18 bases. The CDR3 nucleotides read TGCAGTGCTAGCCCCCCCTATGGTCCCGGAGAGACCCAGTACTTC. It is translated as CSASPPYGPGETQYF.

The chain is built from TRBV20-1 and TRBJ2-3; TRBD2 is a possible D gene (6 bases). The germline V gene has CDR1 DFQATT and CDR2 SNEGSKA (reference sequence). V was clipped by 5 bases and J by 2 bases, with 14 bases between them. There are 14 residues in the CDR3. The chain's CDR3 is CSAGSAGNTDTQYF. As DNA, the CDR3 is TGCAGTGCTGGGTCCGCGGGGAACACAGATACGCAGTATTTT.

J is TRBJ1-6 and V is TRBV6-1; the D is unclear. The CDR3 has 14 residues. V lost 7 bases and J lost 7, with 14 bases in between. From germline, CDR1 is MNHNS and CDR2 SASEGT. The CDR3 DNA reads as TGTGCCAGCATGAGGAGAGGCTTGAATTCACCCCTCCACTTT. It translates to CASMRRGLNSPLHF.

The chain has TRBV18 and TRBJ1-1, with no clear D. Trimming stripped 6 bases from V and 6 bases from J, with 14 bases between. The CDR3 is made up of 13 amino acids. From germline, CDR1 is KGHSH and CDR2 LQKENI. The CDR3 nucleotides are TGTGCCAGCTCCCCCTTGGGGTTGGCTGAAGCTTTCTTT. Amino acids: CASSPLGLAEAFF.

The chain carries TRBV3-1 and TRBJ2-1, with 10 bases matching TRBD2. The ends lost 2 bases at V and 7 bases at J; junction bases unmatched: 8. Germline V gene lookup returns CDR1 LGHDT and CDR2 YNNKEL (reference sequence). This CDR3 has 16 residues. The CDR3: CASSQLGLAPRNEQFF. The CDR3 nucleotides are TGTGCCAGCAGCCAACTGGGACTAGCGCCTAGGAATGAGCAGTTCTTC.

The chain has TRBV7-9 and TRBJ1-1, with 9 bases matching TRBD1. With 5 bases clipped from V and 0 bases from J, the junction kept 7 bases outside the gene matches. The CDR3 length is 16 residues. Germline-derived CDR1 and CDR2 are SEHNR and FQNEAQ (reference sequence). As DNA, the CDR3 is TGTGCCAGCAGCCTAACAGGGGGCCTATTGAACACTGAAGCTTTCTTT. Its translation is CASSLTGGLLNTEAFF.

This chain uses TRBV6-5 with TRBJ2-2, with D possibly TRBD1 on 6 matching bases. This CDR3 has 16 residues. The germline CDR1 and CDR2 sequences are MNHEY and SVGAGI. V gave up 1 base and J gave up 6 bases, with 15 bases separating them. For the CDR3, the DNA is TGTGCCAGCAGTTACTATGCCAGGGGAATTCCCGGGGAGCTGTTTTTT. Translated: CASSYYARGIPGELFF.

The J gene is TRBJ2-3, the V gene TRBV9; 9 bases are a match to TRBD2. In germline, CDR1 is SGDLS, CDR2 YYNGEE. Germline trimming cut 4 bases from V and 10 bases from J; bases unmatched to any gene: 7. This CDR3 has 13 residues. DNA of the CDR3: TGTGCCAGCAGCTTTCGGACTAGCGAGGCGCAGTATTTT. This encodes CASSFRTSEAQYF.

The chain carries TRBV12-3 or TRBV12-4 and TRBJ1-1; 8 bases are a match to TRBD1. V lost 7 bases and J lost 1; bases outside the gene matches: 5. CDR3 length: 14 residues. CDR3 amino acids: CASILGQANTEAFF. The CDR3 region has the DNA TGTGCCAGCATCCTGGGACAGGCGAACACTGAAGCTTTCTTT.